Sequencing of this TCR beta chain was carried out in a study of early T cells in non-severe SARS-CoV-2 infection. Unique molecular identifier tags were affixed to discrete cDNA molecules. MiXCR, run by TCRdb on the 5' RACE reads, gives a single entry per CDR3 protein. Of some 45,000 distinct CDR3 sequences listed, around 4% were seen once; the top ten hold 6%. This clonotype was recorded many times. Sequenced: whole blood. The sequence was obtained from an adult who was a healthcare worker with PCR-confirmed SARS-CoV-2 infection or an uninfected control (not recorded which).

The CDR3 spells CASSPGQDVNEQFF. The CDR3 DNA reads TGTGCCAGCAGTCCAGGACAGGACGTTAATGAGCAGTTCTTC. The V and J genes are TRBV12-3 or TRBV12-4 and TRBJ2-1; 7 bases match TRBD1. With 5 bases clipped from V and 7 bases from J, the junction kept 8 bases outside the gene matches. The CDR3 contains 14 residues.